These 27 T cell receptor beta chains were sequenced from one sample in a study of OX40 agonist ivuxolimab in advanced cancers. Produced via immunoSEQ multiplex PCR; TCRdb's table is partial and in-frame only. This sample has roughly 26,000 clones; about nine tenths occur once, and the top ten carry about 22%. Sequenced material: CD4+ or CD8+ T cells sorted from blood, taken in a trial of the OX40 agonist ivuxolimab. Receptor source: an adult with an advanced solid tumor such as melanoma, head and neck, liver or kidney cancer.

This chain uses TRBV4-1 with TRBJ2-6, with TRBD2 matching over 15 bases. The junction had 10 bases not matched to a gene; V was cut back by 4 bases and J by 0 bases. From germline, CDR1 is MGHRA and CDR2 YSYEKL. This CDR3 has 21 amino acids. Here the CDR3 reads CASSPGLAGGSASSGANVLTF. In nucleotides, the CDR3 is TGCGCCAGCAGCCCTGGACTAGCGGGAGGGTCCGCCAGCTCTGGGGCCAACGTCCTGACTTTC.

J is TRBJ2-7 and V is TRBV19; 12 bases are a match to TRBD2. The CDR3 is made up of 13 amino acids. J lost 7 bases, V lost 4 bases, and 2 bases had no gene match. Germline loops: CDR1 LNHDA, CDR2 SQIVND (reference sequence). The CDR3 loop is CASSRLAGVEQYF. CDR3 coding DNA: TGTGCCAGTAGTAGACTAGCGGGAGTGGAGCAGTACTTC. The complete variable domain, with remaining parts taken from reference TRBV19 and TRBJ2-7, reads DGGITQSPKYLFRKEGQNVTLSCEQNLNHDAMYWYRQDPGQGLRLIYYSQIVNDFQKGDIAEGYSVSREKKESFPLTVTSAQKNPTAFYLCASSRLAGVEQYFGPGTRLTVT.

This sequence joins TRBV6-5 and TRBJ2-7; D might be TRBD1 (7 bases). Germline V CDR1 and CDR2: MNHEY, SVGAGI. The CDR3 is 15 residues long. Trimming took off 6 bases at V and 5 bases at J, with 20 bases between the two ends. The CDR3 DNA sequence: TGTGCCAGCAGAACACCAGGGGGGACGCATAACGAGCAGTACTTC. Translation gives CASRTPGGTHNEQYF.

The chain links TRBV6-5 to TRBJ2-3; D possibly uses TRBD1 or TRBD2 (7 bases each). Trimming stripped 3 bases from V and 2 bases from J, with 15 bases between. The CDR3 contains 16 residues. The germline gives CDR1 MNHEY, CDR2 SVGAGI. CDR3 coding DNA: TGTGCCAGCAGTTATTCAGGGGGGGTGAACACAGATACGCAGTATTTT. Encoded protein: CASSYSGGVNTDTQYF.

The chain links TRBV18 to TRBJ1-5, with 7 bases that match TRBD1. Germline V gene sequence: CDR1 KGHSH, CDR2 LQKENI. Trimming cost V 1 base and J 5 bases; bases outside gene matches: 8. The CDR3 loop spans 16 amino acids. Here the CDR3 DNA reads TGTGCCAGCTCACCACGAGAGGGGGCCTACTATCAGCCCCAGCATTTT. Protein sequence: CASSPREGAYYQPQHF.

The chain employs TRBV6-5 and TRBJ1-2, with D uncertain. CDR3 length: 15 residues. The germline V gene has CDR1 MNHEY and CDR2 SVGAGI. V was cut by 2 bases and J by 8 bases, with 18 bases left in between. The CDR3 sequence is CASSYGGGMVEGYTF. The CDR3 bases are TGTGCCAGCAGTTACGGAGGAGGGATGGTCGAAGGCTACACCTTC.

The rearrangement uses TRBV18 and TRBJ2-2, with a tentative D call TRBD2 (5 bases). The CDR3 runs to 14 residues. CDR1 and CDR2 from the germline V gene are KGHSH and LQKENI. V was clipped by 5 bases and J by 0 bases, with 7 bases between them. The CDR3 DNA is TGTGCCAGCTCAGACTATGCGAACACCGGGGAGCTGTTTTTT. This gives the protein CASSDYANTGELFF.

Here the CDR3 reads CSVAGWLAGEAQETQYF. The CDR3 DNA reads TGCAGCGTTGCCGGGTGGCTAGCGGGAGAGGCTCAAGAGACCCAGTACTTC. The V call is TRBV29-1, the J call TRBJ2-5, with 10 bases fitting TRBD2. V shed 4 bases, J shed 2 bases, and the junction held 13 bases outside the gene matches. Germline CDR1 and CDR2: SQVTM and ANQGSEA. The CDR3 length is 17 residues.

The chain couples TRBV27 to TRBJ2-2; D may be TRBD2 (6 bases). Per germline, CDR1 MNHEY and CDR2 SMNVEV (reference sequence). CDR3 length: 18 residues. Between the trimmed V and J ends, which lost 3 bases and 0 bases, there was a span of 17 bases. CDR3 residues: CASSFFNSGTSNTGELFF. CDR3 bases: TGTGCCAGCAGTTTTTTCAATTCCGGGACTTCGAACACCGGGGAGCTGTTTTTT.

J is TRBJ1-1 and V is TRBV6-5; TRBD1 is a possible D gene (5 bases). Germline V gives CDR1 MNHEY, CDR2 SVGAGI. The CDR3 covers 16 residues. The V end lost 3 bases, the J end lost 6 bases, and 20 bases lay between the germline ends. CDR3 coding DNA: TGTGCCAGCAGTTATGGGGTGCCCGGGACGATCGCTGAAGCTTTCTTT. The encoded protein is CASSYGVPGTIAEAFF.

The rearrangement joins TRBV19 to TRBJ2-7; D call uncertain. CDR3 length: 13 amino acids. The germline CDR1 and CDR2 sequences are LNHDA and SQIVND (reference sequence). Trimming removed 5 bases at V and 3 bases at J, with 11 bases between. The CDR3 DNA follows: TGTGCCAGTAGTGCCACAGAACACTACGAGCAGTACTTC. This gives the protein CASSATEHYEQYF.

This chain links TRBV27 with TRBJ1-4, with D possibly being TRBD1 (5 bases). The CDR3 length is 14 residues. V was trimmed by 3 bases and J by 3 bases, leaving 8 bases between them. Germline CDR1 and CDR2: MNHEY and SMNVEV (reference sequence). The CDR3 DNA reads as TGTGCCAGCAGTTTTTTCAGGGCTAATGAAAAACTGTTTTTT. This translates into CASSFFRANEKLFF.

The rearrangement joins TRBV7-8 to TRBJ2-3; no firm D call. The germline V gene encodes CDR1 SGHVS and CDR2 FQNEAQ. Trimming removed 1 base at V and 4 bases at J, with 15 bases between. The CDR3 runs to 16 residues. The CDR3 sequence is CASSLGRGPGPDTQYF. CDR3 sequence (DNA): TGTGCCAGCAGCTTAGGGCGTGGTCCGGGCCCAGATACGCAGTATTTT.

This clone has only one observation. This chain uses TRBV5-4 with TRBJ1-1, with 9 positions matching TRBD1. The germline V gene has CDR1 SGHNT and CDR2 YYREEE (reference sequence). With 4 bases clipped from V and 3 bases from J, the junction kept 7 bases outside the gene matches. This CDR3 contains 15 residues. The CDR3 sequence is CASSPRTGDYTEAFF. CDR3 DNA: TGTGCCAGCAGCCCCCGGACAGGGGATTACACTGAAGCTTTCTTT.

V gene TRBV6-1 combines with J gene TRBJ2-7, with 8 bases aligning to TRBD1. The junction had 9 bases not matched to a gene; V was cut back by 2 bases and J by 3 bases. Germline CDR1 reads MNHNS; CDR2 reads SASEGT. CDR3 size: 16 residues. In DNA form, the CDR3 reads TGTGCCAGCAGTGAATTGAGAGAGACAGGGGTCTACGAGCAGTACTTC. Protein sequence: CASSELRETGVYEQYF.

The gene calls are TRBV9 and TRBJ2-7; D is possibly TRBD2 (7 bases). CDR3 length: 14 amino acids. V was trimmed by 4 bases and J by 0 bases, leaving 11 bases between them. CDR1 and CDR2 (germline): SGDLS, YYNGEE. For the CDR3, the DNA is TGTGCCAGCAGCCCGGGGGGCAGCTCCTACGAGCAGTACTTC. Protein sequence: CASSPGGSSYEQYF.

The chain employs TRBV4-1 and TRBJ2-7, with 9 bases that match TRBD1. The CDR3 runs to 15 residues. Trimming removed 4 bases from V and 4 bases from J; junction bases left unmatched: 8. Germline CDR1 and CDR2: MGHRA and YSYEKL. CDR3 sequence (DNA): TGCGCCAGCAGCCCATTAACAGGGGGCGTTTACGAGCAGTACTTC. Translated: CASSPLTGGVYEQYF.

The J gene is TRBJ2-1, the V gene TRBV27, with D perhaps assigned TRBD1 or TRBD2 (5 bases each). This CDR3 region has 16 residues. Germline values: CDR1 MNHEY, CDR2 SMNVEV (reference sequence). V was cut by 6 bases and J by 6 bases, with 21 bases left in between. The CDR3, as DNA: TGTGCCAGCAGCTCATTCAGGGAGTTCAAGGGCAATGAGCAGTTCTTC. Residues: CASSSFREFKGNEQFF.

The rearrangement links TRBV28 to TRBJ1-5; D gene ambiguous. Deletions cut 5 bases from V and 2 bases from J, with 10 bases between. The CDR3 consists of 14 residues. Germline V gene sequence: CDR1 MDHEN, CDR2 SYDVKM. The CDR3 DNA is TGTGCCAGCAGTCCCTTGGACGGCAATCAGCCCCAGCATTTT. It codes for CASSPLDGNQPQHF.

The J gene is TRBJ2-7, the V gene TRBV5-8, with 8 bases that match TRBD1. Germline V CDR1 and CDR2: SGHTS, YDEGEE. V was pared by 3 bases and J by 3 bases, with 17 bases of the junction left unmatched. The CDR3 length is 18 residues. The CDR3 loop is CASSSTGQGEFLFYEQYF. The CDR3 region has the DNA TGTGCCAGCAGCTCCACCGGACAGGGTGAATTCTTATTCTACGAGCAGTACTTC.

The V and J genes are TRBV7-6 and TRBJ2-1; 11 nucleotides agree with TRBD2. CDR1 SGHVS and CDR2 FNYEAQ come from the germline V gene. Losses at the gene ends were 0 bases for V and 4 bases for J; bases not matched to a gene: 5. This CDR3 contains 17 residues. The CDR3 reads CASSLAPGTSGYNEQFF. CDR3 nucleotide sequence: TGTGCCAGCAGCTTAGCTCCGGGGACTAGCGGTTACAATGAGCAGTTCTTC.

V is TRBV28 and J is TRBJ2-1; the D is unclear. Per the germline V gene, CDR1 is MDHEN and CDR2 is SYDVKM. The germline V and J ends were trimmed by 3 bases and 8 bases, with 14 bases remaining between them. This CDR3 spans 14 amino acids. CDR3 in DNA: TGTGCCAGCAGTTTTAGACTCCGCTCGGATGAGCAGTTCTTC. It encodes CASSFRLRSDEQFF.

The chain links TRBV19 to TRBJ1-1; D not resolved. The V and J ends lost 6 bases and 0 bases respectively, with 11 bases between them. Germline CDR1 and CDR2: LNHDA and SQIVND (reference sequence). This CDR3 spans 14 amino acids. The CDR3 DNA reads TGTGCCAGTAGATTCATGGGGATGAACACTGAAGCTTTCTTT. Translation: CASRFMGMNTEAFF.

J is TRBJ1-3 and V is TRBV19, with D possibly being TRBD1 (6 bases). Per germline, CDR1 LNHDA and CDR2 SQIVND (reference sequence). This CDR3 contains 14 residues. Trimming left V 7 bases short and J 3 bases short, with 13 bases between. The CDR3: CASTPTGSGNTIYF. CDR3 in DNA: TGTGCCAGTACCCCTACAGGGAGTGGAAACACCATATATTTT.

The chain couples TRBV28 to TRBJ2-2; 9 nucleotides align to TRBD2. With V trimmed by 6 bases and J by 1 base, 6 bases remained unmatched. CDR3 length: 16 amino acids. Germline assignment: CDR1 MDHEN and CDR2 SYDVKM. The CDR3 loop is CASSTLAGMNTGELFF. The CDR3 region has the DNA TGTGCCAGCAGCACTCTAGCGGGGATGAACACCGGGGAGCTGTTTTTT.

The rearrangement uses TRBV5-6 and TRBJ2-5, with a weak D call TRBD2 (5 bases). Per germline, CDR1 SGHDT and CDR2 YYEEEE. V lost 0 bases, J lost 4 bases, and 13 bases lay in between. The CDR3 covers 15 residues. The DNA of the CDR3 is TGTGCCAGCAGCTTGGTGGCAGGACTTGGAGAGACCCAGTACTTC. Translating it yields CASSLVAGLGETQYF.

This sequence joins TRBV7-3 and TRBJ2-1; weak D call: TRBD2 (5 bases). CDR1 is SGHTA and CDR2 is FQGTGA in the germline V gene. With 0 bases removed from V and 5 bases from J, the gap between germline ends came to 5 bases. There are 13 residues in the CDR3. The CDR3 reads CASSLTGDNEQFF. CDR3 sequence (DNA): TGTGCCAGCAGCTTAACCGGGGACAATGAGCAGTTCTTC.